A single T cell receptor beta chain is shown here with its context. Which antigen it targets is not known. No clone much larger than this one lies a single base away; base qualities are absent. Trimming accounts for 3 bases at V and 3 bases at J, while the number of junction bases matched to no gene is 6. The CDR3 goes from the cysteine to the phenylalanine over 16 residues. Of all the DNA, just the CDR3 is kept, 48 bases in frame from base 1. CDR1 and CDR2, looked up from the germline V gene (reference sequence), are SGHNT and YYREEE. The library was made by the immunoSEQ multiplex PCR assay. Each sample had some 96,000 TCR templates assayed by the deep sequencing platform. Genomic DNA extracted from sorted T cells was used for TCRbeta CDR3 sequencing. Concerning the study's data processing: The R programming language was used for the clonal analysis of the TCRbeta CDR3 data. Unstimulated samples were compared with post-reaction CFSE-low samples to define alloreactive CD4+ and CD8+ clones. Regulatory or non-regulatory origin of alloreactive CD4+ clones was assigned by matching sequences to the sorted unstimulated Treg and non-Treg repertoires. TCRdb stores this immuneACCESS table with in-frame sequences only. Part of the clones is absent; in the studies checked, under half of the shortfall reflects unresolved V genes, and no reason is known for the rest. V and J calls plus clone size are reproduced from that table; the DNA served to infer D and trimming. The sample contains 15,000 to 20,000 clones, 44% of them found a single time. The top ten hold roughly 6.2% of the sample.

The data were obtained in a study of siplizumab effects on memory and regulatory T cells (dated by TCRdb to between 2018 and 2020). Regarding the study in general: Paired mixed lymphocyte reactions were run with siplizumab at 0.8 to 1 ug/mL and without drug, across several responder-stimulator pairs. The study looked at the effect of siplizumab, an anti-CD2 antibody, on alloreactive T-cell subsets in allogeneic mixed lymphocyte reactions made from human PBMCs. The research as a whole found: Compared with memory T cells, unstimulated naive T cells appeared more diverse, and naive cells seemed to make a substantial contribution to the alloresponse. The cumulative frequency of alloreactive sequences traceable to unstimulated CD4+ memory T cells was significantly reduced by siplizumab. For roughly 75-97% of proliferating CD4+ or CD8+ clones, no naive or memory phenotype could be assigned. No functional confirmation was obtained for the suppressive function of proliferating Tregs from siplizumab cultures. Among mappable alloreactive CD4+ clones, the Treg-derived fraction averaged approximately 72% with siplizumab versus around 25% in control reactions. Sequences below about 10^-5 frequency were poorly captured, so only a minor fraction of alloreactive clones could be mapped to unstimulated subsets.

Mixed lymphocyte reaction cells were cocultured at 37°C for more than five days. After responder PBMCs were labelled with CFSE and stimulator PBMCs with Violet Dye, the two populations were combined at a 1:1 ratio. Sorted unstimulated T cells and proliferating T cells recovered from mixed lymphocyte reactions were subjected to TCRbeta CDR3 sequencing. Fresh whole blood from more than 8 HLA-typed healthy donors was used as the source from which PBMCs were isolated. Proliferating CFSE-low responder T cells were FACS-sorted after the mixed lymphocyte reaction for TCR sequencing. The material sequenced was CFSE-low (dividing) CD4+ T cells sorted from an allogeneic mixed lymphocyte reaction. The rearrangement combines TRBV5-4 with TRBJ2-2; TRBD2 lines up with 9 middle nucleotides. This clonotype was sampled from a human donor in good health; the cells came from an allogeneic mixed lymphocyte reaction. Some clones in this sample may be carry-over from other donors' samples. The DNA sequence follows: TGTGCCAGCAGCTCGGGACTAGCCCTACACACCGGGGAGCTGTTTTTT. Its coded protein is CASSSGLALHTGELFF.